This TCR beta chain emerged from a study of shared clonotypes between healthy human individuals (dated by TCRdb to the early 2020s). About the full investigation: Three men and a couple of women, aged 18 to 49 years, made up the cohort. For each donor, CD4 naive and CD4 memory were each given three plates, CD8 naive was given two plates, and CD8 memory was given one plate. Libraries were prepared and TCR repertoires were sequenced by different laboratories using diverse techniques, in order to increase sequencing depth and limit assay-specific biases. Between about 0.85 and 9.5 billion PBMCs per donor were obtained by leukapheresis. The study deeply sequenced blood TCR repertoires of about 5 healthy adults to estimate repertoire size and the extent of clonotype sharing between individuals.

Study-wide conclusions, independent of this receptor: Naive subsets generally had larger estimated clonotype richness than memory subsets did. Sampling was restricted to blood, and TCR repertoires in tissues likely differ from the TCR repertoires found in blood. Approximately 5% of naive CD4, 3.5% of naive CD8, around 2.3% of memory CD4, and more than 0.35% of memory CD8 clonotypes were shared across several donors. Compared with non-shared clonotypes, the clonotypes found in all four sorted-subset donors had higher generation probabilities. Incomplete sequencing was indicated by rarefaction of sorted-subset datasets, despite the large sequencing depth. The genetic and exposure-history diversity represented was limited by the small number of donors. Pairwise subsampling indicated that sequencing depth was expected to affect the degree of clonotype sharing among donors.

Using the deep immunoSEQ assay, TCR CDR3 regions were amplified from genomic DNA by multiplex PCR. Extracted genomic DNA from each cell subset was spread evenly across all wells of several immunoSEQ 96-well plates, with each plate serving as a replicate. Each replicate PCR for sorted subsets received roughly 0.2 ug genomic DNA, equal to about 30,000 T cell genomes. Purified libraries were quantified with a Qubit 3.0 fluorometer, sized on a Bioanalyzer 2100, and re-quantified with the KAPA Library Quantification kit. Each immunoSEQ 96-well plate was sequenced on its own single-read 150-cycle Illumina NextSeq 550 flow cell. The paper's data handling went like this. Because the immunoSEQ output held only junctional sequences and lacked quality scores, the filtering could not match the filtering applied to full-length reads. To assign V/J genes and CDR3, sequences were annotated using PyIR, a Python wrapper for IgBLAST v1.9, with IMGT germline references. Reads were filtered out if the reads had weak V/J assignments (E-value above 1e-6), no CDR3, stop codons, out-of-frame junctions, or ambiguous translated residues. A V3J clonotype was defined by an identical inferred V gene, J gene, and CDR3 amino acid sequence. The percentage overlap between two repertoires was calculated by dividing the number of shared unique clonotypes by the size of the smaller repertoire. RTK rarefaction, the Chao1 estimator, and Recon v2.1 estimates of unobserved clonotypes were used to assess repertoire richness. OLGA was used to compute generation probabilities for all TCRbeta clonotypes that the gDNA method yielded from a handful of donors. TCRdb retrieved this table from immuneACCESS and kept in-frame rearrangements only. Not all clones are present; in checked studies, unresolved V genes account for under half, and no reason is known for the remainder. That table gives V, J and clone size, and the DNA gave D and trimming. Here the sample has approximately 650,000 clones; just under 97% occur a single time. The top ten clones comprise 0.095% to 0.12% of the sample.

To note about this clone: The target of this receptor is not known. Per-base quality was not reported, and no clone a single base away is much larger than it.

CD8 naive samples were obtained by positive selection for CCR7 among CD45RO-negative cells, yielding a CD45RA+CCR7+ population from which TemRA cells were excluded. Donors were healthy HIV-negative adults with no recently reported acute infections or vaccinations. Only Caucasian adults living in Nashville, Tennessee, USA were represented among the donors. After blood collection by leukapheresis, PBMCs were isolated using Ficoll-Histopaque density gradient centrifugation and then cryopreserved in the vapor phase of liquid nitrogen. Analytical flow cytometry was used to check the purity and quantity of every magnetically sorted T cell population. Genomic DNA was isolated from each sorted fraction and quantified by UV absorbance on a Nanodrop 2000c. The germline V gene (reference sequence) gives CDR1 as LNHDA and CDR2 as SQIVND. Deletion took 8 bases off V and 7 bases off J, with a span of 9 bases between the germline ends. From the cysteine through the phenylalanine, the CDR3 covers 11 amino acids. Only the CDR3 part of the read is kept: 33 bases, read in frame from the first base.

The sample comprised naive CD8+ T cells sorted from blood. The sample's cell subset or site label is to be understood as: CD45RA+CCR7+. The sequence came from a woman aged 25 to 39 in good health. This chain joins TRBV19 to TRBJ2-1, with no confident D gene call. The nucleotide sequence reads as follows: TGTGCCAGTGGTAACGGAAATGAGCAGTTCTTC. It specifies CASGNGNEQFF.